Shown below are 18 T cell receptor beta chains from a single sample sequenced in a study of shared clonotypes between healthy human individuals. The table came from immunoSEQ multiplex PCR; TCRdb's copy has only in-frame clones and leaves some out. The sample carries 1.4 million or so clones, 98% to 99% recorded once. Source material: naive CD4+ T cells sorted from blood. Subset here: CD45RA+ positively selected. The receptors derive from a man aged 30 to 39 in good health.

The CDR3 region has the DNA TGTGCCAGCAGCTACATAGCGGGAGCAGGCTATGAGCAGTTCTTC. This encodes CASSYIAGAGYEQFF. The rearrangement joins TRBV7-2 to TRBJ2-1, with 9 positions matching TRBD2. V was clipped by 4 bases and J by 8 bases; unmatched bases: 9. The CDR3 runs to 15 residues. Germline lookup yields CDR1 SGHTA and CDR2 FQGNSA. The complete variable domain, with remaining parts taken from reference TRBV7-2 and TRBJ2-1, reads GAGVSQSPSNKVTEKGKDVELRCDPISGHTALYWYRQSLGQGLEFLIYFQGNSAPDKSGLPSDRFSAERTGGSVSTLTIQRTQQEDSAVYLCASSYIAGAGYEQFFGPGTRLTVL.

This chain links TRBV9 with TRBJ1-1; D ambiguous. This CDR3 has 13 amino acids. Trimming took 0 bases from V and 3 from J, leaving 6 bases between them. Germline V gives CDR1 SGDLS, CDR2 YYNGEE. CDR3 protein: CASSVGTHTEAFF. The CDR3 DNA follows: TGTGCCAGCAGCGTAGGGACCCACACTGAAGCTTTCTTT.

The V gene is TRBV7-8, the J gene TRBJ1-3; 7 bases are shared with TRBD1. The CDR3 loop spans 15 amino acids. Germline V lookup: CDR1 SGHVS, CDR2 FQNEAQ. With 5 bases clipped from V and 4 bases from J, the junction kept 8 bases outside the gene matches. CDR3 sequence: CASSPGGTAGNTIYF. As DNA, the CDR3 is TGTGCCAGCAGCCCAGGTGGGACAGCAGGAAACACCATATATTTT.

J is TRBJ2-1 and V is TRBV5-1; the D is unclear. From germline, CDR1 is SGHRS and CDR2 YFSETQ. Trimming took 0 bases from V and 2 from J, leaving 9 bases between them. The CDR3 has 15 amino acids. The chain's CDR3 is CASSLASPTYNEQFF. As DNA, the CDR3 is TGCGCCAGCAGCTTGGCCTCCCCAACCTACAATGAGCAGTTCTTC.

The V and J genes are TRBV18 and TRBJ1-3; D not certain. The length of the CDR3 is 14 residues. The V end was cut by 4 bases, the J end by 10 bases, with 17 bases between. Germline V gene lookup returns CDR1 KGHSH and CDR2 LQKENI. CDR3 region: CASSQAGWGRTIYF. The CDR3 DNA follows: TGTGCCAGCTCACAGGCGGGCTGGGGTCGAACCATATATTTT.

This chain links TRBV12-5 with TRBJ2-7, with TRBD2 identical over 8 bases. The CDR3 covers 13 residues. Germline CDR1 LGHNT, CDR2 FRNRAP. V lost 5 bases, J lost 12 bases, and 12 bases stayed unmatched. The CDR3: CASGPTVAGPVYF. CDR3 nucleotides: TGTGCTAGTGGTCCCACCGTAGCGGGACCAGTGTACTTC. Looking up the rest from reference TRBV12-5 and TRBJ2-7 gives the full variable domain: DARVTQTPRHKVTEMGQEVTMRCQPILGHNTVFWYRQTMMQGLELLAYFRNRAPLDDSGMPKDRFSAEMPDATLATLKIQPSEPRDSAVYFCASGPTVAGPVYFGPGTRLTVT.

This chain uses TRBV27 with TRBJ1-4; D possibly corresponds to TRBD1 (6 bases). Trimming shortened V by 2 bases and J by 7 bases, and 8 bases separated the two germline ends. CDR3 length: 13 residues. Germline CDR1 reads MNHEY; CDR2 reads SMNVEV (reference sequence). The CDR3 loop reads CASSLRRGEKLFF. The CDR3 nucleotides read TGTGCCAGCAGTTTACGCAGGGGTGAAAAACTGTTTTTT. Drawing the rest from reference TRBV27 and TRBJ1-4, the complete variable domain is EAQVTQNPRYLITVTGKKLTVTCSQNMNHEYMSWYRQDPGLGLRQIYYSMNVEVTDKGDVPEGYKVSRKEKRNFPLILESPSPNQTSLYFCASSLRRGEKLFFGSGTQLSVL.

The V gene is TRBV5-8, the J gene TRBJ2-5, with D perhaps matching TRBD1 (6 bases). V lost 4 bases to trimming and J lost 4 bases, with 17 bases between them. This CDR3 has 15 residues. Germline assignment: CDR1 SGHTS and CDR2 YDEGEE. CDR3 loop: CASSIGTRGPETQYF. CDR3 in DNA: TGTGCCAGCAGCATCGGGACAAGGGGACCAGAGACCCAGTACTTC. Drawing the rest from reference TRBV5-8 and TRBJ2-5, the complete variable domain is EAGVTQSPTHLIKTRGQQATLRCSPISGHTSVYWYQQALGLGLQFLLWYDEGEERNRGNFPPRFSGRQFPNYSSELNVNALELEDSALYLCASSIGTRGPETQYFGPGTRLLVL.

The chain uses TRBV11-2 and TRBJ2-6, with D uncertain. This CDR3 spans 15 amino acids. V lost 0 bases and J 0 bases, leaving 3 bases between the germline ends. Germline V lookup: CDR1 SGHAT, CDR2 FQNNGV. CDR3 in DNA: TGTGCCAGCAGCTTAGAGGGCTCTGGGGCCAACGTCCTGACTTTC. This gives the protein CASSLEGSGANVLTF.

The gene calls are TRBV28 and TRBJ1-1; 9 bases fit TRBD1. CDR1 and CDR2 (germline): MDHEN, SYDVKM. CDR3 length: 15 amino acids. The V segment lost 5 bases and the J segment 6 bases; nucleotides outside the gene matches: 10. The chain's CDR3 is CASSARTGVRAEAFF. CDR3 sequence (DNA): TGTGCCAGCAGTGCCAGGACAGGGGTAAGGGCTGAAGCTTTCTTT.

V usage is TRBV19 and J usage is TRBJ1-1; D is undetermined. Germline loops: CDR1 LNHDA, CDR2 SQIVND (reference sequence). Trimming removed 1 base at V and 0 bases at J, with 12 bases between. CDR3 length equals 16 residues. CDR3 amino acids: CASSIGAGRVNTEAFF. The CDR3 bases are TGTGCCAGTAGTATAGGGGCTGGGCGGGTGAACACTGAAGCTTTCTTT.

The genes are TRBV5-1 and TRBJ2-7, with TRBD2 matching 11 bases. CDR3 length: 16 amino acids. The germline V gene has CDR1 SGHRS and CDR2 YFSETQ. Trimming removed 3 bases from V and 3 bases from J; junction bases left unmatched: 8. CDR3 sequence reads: CASSSGGLAEIYEQYF. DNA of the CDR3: TGCGCCAGCAGCTCGGGGGGACTAGCGGAGATCTACGAGCAGTACTTC.

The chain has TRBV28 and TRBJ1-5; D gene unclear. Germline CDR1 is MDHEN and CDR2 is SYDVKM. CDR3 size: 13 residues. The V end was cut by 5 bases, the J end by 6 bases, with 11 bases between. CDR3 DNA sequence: TGTGCCAGCAGTCCCTACCCTATTCAGCCCCAGCATTTT. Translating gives CASSPYPIQPQHF.

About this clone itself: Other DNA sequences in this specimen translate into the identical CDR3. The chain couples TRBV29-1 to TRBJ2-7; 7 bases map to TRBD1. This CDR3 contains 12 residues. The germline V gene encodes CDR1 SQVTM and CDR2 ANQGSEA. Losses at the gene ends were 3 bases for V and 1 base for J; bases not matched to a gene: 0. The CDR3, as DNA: TGCAGCGTTGACAGGGGGTCCTACGAGCAGTACTTC. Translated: CSVDRGSYEQYF.

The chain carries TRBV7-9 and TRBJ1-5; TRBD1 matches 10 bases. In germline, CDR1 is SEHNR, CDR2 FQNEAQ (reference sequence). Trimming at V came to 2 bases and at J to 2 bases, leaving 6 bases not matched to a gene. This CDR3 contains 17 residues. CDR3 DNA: TGTGCCAGCAGCTTAACAGTCGGGACAGGGGGCAATCAGCCCCAGCATTTT. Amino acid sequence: CASSLTVGTGGNQPQHF.

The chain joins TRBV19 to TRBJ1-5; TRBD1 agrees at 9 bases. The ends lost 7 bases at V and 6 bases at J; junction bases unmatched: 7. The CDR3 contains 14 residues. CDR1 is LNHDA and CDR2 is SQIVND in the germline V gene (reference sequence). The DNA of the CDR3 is TGTGCCAGTACCACACAGGGGGCAGGTCAGCCCCAGCATTTT. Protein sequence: CASTTQGAGQPQHF.

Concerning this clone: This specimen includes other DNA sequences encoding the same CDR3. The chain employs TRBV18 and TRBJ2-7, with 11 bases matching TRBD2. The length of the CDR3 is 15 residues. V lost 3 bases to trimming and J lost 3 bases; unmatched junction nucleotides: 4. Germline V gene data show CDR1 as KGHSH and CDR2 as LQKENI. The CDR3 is CASSPVLAGVYEQYF. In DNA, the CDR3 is TGTGCCAGCTCACCGGTACTAGCGGGAGTCTACGAGCAGTACTTC.

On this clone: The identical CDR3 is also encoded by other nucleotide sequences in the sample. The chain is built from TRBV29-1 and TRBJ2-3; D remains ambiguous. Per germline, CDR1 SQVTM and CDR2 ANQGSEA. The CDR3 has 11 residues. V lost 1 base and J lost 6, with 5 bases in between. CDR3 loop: CSVEVGDTQYF. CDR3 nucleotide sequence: TGCAGCGTTGAAGTTGGCGATACGCAGTATTTT.